One and the same sample provided the 16 T cell receptor beta chains below, sequenced in a study of T cells in Graves' hyperthyroidism and ophthalmopathy. RNA transcripts provided the source from which TCR beta CDR3 regions were amplified. TCR CDR3 underwent first-round RT-PCR with the HTBI primer set. TCRdb called the multiplex PCR reads again in MiXCR, with one record for every CDR3 protein. The repertoire holds 550,000 to 600,000 distinct CDR3 sequences, approximately 15% seen once, with 18% in the top ten. Sequenced input: blood. These receptors were obtained from a young woman with Graves' hyperthyroidism.

This clonotype was counted ten times or more. The chain recombines TRBV27 with TRBJ1-1; maybe TRBD1 (5 bases). The CDR3 runs 15 residues. V lost 2 bases and J 1 base, leaving 11 bases between the germline ends. Germline CDR1 is MNHEY and CDR2 is SMNVEV (reference sequence). The CDR3 is CASSLVWGGNTEAFF. The CDR3 nucleotides read TGTGCCAGCAGTTTAGTATGGGGGGGGAACACTGAAGCTTTCTTT.

The V gene is TRBV7-3, the J gene TRBJ2-7, with TRBD2 matching 14 bases. Unmatched junction bases numbered 3, after V lost 0 bases and J lost 2 bases. Germline lookup yields CDR1 SGHTA and CDR2 FQGTGA. The length of the CDR3 is 17 residues. CDR3 loop: CASSLTGTSGRTYEQYF. CDR3 DNA: TGTGCCAGCAGCTTAACGGGGACTAGCGGGAGAACCTACGAGCAGTACTTC.

The gene calls are TRBV7-9 and TRBJ2-2; 10 positions match TRBD1. Germline CDR1 reads SEHNR; CDR2 reads FQNEAQ (reference sequence). Trimming removed 5 bases from V and 1 base from J; junction bases left unmatched: 7. The CDR3 loop spans 17 amino acids. As DNA, the CDR3 is TGTGCCAGCAGCGTACCCCGGGACAGGGGGAACACCGGGGAGCTGTTTTTT. Translation gives CASSVPRDRGNTGELFF.

This clonotype was observed at least ten times. The chain has TRBV2 and TRBJ1-1, with unresolved D. V lost 7 bases and J 3 bases, leaving 6 bases between the germline ends. The CDR3 spans 11 residues. Per germline, CDR1 SNHLY and CDR2 FYNNEI. The CDR3 here is CASKSHTEAFF. In DNA form, the CDR3 reads TGTGCCAGCAAAAGTCACACTGAAGCTTTCTTT.

This clonotype appeared a few times. The genes are TRBV7-2 and TRBJ1-4; maybe TRBD1 (5 bases). The CDR3 length is 19 residues. Germline CDR1 is SGHTA and CDR2 is FQGNSA. Trimming removed 7 bases from V and 2 bases from J, with 26 bases in between. CDR3 sequence (DNA): TGTGCCAGCACCCCTAAGCCGCAGGGCTCCTCGTCTACTAATGAAAAACTGTTTTTT. Protein product: CASTPKPQGSSSTNEKLFF.

The CDR3 reads CASSQDYGGGTLSYNEQFF. The CDR3 coding sequence is TGTGCCAGCAGCCAAGATTATGGCGGGGGGACCCTCTCCTACAATGAGCAGTTCTTC. The V call is TRBV4-2, the J call TRBJ2-1; 8 bases map to TRBD2. CDR3 length: 19 amino acids. J was trimmed by 0 bases and V by 0 bases; bases with no gene match: 10. Germline-derived CDR1 and CDR2 are LGHNA and YNFKEQ.

This clonotype came up a few times. The V gene is TRBV6-1, the J gene TRBJ1-6; D is perhaps TRBD1 (6 bases). Deletions cut 5 bases from V and 2 bases from J, with 16 bases between. The CDR3 is made up of 17 amino acids. Germline V gene data show CDR1 as MNHNS and CDR2 as SASEGT. The chain's CDR3 is CASSLDRTTTYNSPLHF. The DNA for the CDR3 is TGTGCCAGCAGTTTGGACAGAACCACAACCTATAATTCACCCCTCCACTTT.

The CDR3 DNA sequence: TGTGCCAGCTCCGTGGGGCGACAGTCCTACGAGCAGTACTTC. Protein sequence: CASSVGRQSYEQYF. The genes are TRBV6-1 and TRBJ2-7; perhaps TRBD1 as D (5 bases). CDR3 length: 14 amino acids. V was clipped by 8 bases and J by 1 base, with 15 bases between them. Germline V lookup: CDR1 MNHNS, CDR2 SASEGT.

This clonotype was seen repeatedly, ten times or more. The rearrangement joins TRBV20-1 to TRBJ2-1; tentatively, D is TRBD2 (5 bases). The CDR3 totals 14 residues. CDR1 is DFQATT and CDR2 is SNEGSKA in the germline V gene (reference sequence). Trimming removed 6 bases from V and 4 bases from J, with 16 bases in between. CDR3 nucleotide sequence: TGCAGTGCCCCCCTTTTAGCGACATACAATGAGCAGTTCTTC. Encoded protein: CSAPLLATYNEQFF.

Many counts were recorded for this clonotype. The chain is built from TRBV7-2 and TRBJ2-1; possible D gene TRBD2, 6 bases. CDR1 is SGHTA, CDR2 FQGNSA, per germline. The CDR3 is made up of 15 amino acids. Trimming pared 5 bases from V and 2 bases from J, leaving 13 bases between. The CDR3 coding sequence is TGTGCCAGCAGCCACTACGGACTACCCTACAATGAGCAGTTCTTC. It encodes CASSHYGLPYNEQFF.

Worth noting for this clonotype: A much larger clone lies one base from this, so it may be a read error. The chain is built from TRBV11-1 and TRBJ2-7; a weak D match, TRBD1 (5 bases). CDR1 is SGHAT, CDR2 FQDESV, per germline (reference sequence). The CDR3 sequence is 14 residues long. Trimming removed 2 bases at V and 4 bases at J, with 12 bases between. This CDR3 reads CASSLKGLRYEQYF. CDR3 DNA sequence: TGTGCCAGCAGCTTAAAGGGGTTGAGGTACGAGCAGTACTTC.

This clonotype was observed a few times. The chain is built from TRBV5-1 and TRBJ2-1; tentative D call: TRBD2 (5 bases). Germline V gene lookup returns CDR1 SGHRS and CDR2 YFSETQ. The CDR3 is made up of 19 amino acids. With 0 bases removed from V and 0 bases from J, the gap between germline ends came to 19 bases. Here the CDR3 reads CASSLVRGLPLSSYNEQFF. DNA for the CDR3: TGCGCCAGCAGCTTGGTCCGAGGGCTCCCACTAAGCTCCTACAATGAGCAGTTCTTC.

This clonotype was observed many times. The rearrangement links TRBV12-3 or TRBV12-4 to TRBJ2-2, with D uncertain. V shed 3 bases and J shed 4 bases, with 12 bases lying between them. This CDR3 contains 15 residues. In nucleotides, the CDR3 is TGTGCCAGCAGTTTTGTAGGGAAGGGCACCGGGGAGCTGTTTTTT. Amino acids: CASSFVGKGTGELFF.

This clonotype was seen repeatedly, ten times or more. The chain combines TRBV12-3 or TRBV12-4 with TRBJ1-2; tentatively, D is TRBD1 (6 bases). The CDR3 is made up of 11 amino acids. V was cut by 5 bases and J by 5 bases, with 6 bases left in between. DNA for the CDR3: TGTGCCAGCAGTACAGGGTATGGCTACACCTTC. Translation gives CASSTGYGYTF.

The table lists this clonotype with a few counts. The J gene is TRBJ2-3, the V gene TRBV20-1; the D is unclear. The CDR3 length is 14 residues. Germline V lookup: CDR1 DFQATT, CDR2 SNEGSKA (reference sequence). V gave up 5 bases and J gave up 3 bases, with 15 bases separating them. The CDR3 bases are TGCAGTGCTGAGGACCCCCGGCGGACAGATACGCAGTATTTT. Its translation: CSAEDPRRTDTQYF.

This clonotype was recorded many times. This chain connects TRBV12-3 or TRBV12-4 to TRBJ1-1; no clear D. This CDR3 has 15 residues. V lost 6 bases and J 7 bases, leaving 21 bases between the germline ends. CDR3 protein: CASRNGVTVGSEAFF. In DNA form, the CDR3 reads TGTGCCAGCAGGAACGGAGTCACGGTCGGCAGTGAAGCTTTCTTT.